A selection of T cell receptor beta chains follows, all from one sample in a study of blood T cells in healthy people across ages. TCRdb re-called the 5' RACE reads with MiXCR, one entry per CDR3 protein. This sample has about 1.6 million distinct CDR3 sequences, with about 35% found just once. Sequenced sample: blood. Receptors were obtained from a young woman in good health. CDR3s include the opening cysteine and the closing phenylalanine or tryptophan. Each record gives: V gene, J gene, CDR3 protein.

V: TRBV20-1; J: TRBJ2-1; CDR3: CSASPAGLTLGNEQFF
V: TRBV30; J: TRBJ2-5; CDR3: CAWTTSGETQYF
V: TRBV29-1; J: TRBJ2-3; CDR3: CSVGGFLPDTQYF
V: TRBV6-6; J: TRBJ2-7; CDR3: CASSYVAKGEQYF
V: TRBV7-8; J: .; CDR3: CASSLATSREQYF
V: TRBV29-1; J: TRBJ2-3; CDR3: CSVGLGTDTQYF
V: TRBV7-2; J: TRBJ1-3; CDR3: CAGSPTIISTIYF
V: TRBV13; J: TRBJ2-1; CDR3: CASSSQRERGNEQFF
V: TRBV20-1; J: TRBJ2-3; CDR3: CSAGLNTQYF
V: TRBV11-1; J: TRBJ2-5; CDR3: CASSSGTGGDETQYF
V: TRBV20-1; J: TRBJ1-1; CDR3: CSARGQGHTEAFF
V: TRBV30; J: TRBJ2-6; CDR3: CAWSGNSGANVLTF
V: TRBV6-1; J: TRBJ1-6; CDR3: CASSERTGMGLHF
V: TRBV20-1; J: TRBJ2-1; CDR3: CSATAPASSYNEQFF
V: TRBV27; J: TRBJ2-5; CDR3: CASSLFPAPQETQYF
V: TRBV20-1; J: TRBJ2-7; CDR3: CSATIPGGGSYEQYF
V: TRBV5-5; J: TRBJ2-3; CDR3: CASSPGQGTTDTQYF
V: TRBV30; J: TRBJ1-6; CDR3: CAWSGSARPSYNSPLHF
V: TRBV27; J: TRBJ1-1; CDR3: CASSFTGLVGGTEAFF
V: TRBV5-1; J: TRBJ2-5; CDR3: CASSIGGSQYF
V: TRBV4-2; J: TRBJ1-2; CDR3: CASSQNTGGGGGYTF
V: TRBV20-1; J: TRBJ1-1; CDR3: CSASYGREAFF
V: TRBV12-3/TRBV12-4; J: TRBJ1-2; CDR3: CASSPNRVGYGYTF
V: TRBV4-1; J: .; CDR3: CASSVPGIYNEQYF
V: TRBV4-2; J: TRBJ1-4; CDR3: CASSYVSNEKLFF
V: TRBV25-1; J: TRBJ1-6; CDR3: CASSHQGESSPLHF
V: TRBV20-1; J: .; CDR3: CSARDPGSGETQYF
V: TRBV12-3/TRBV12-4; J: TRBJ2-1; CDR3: CASTKASPGGYNEQFF
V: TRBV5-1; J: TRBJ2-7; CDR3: CASSQTGGSAYEQYF
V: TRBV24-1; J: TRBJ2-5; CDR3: CATSDSLTGDQETQYF
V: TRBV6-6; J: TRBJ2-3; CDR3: CASSYPDEGGTQYF
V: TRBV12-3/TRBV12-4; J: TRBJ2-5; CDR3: CAGRSIGARETQYF
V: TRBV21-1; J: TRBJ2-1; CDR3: CASSGLAGAYEQFF
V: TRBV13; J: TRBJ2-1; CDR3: CASSSPGRGINEQFF
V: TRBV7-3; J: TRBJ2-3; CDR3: CASSLYGSTDTQYF
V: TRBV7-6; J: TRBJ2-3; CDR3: CAISGGNTDTQYF
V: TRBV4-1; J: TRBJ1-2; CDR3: CASSQPLGPRDNGYTF
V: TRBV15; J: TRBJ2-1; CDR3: CATSRVGHTYNEQFF
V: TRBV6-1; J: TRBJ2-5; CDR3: CASRPLFQETQYF
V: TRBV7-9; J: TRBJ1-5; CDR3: CASSFLLEPQHF
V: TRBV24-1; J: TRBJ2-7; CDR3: CATSAYLLSYEQYF
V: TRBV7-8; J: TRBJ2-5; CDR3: CASSPLAGEETQYF
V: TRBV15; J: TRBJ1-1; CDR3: CATDGEGSDTEAFF
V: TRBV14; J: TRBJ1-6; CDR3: CASSLQQGPNSPLHF
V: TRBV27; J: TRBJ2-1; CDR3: CASSHAGSLREQFF
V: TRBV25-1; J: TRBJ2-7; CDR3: CASSGKREAPYEQYF
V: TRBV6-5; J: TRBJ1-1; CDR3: CASMGRVNTEAFF
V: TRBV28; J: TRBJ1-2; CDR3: CASTQGAGYGYTF
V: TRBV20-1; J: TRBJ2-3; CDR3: CSARDPVVKPDTQYF
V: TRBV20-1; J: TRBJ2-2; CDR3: CSGASGRLAGELFF
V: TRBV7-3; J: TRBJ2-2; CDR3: CASRRDPGTGELFF
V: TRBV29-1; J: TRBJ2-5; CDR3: CSVEPGLAGVSQETQYF
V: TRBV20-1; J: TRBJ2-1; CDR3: CSAGGLAVSSYNEQFF
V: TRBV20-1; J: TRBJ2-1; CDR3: CSARDPGGSNEQFF
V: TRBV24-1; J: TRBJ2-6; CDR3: CATSEPGQGNPAGANVLTF
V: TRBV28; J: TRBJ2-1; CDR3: CASSRQGFSSYNEQFF
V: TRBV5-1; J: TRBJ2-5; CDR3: CASSWDQRPTETQYF
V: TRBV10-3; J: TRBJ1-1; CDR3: CAMAGANTEAFF
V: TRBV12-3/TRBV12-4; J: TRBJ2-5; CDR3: CASSFRRGEETQYF